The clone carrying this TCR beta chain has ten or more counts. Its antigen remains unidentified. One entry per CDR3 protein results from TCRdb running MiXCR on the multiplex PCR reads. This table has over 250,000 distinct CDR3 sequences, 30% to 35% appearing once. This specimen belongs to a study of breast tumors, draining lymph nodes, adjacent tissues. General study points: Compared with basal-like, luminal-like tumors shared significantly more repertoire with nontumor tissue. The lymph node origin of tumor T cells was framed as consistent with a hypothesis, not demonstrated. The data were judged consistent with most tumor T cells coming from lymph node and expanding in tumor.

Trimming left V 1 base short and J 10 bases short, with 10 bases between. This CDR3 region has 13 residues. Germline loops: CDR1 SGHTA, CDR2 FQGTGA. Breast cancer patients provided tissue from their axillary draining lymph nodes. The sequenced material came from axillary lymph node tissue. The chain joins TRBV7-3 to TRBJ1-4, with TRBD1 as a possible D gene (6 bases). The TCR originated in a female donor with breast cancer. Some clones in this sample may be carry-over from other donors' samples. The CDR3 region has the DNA TGTGCCAGCAGCTTAATATCCAGGGGAAAACTGTTTTTT. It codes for CASSLISRGKLFF. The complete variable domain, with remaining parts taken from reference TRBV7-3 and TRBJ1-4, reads GAGVSQTPSNKVTEKGKYVELRCDPISGHTALYWYRQSLGQGPEFLIYFQGTGAADDSGLPNDRFFAVRPEGSVSTLKIQRTERGDSAVYLCASSLISRGKLFFGSGTQLSVL.